This TCR beta chain was identified in a study of blood T cell repertoires in COVID-19. Study in general: Samples of COVID-19 (acute and convalescent) were obtained from the United States, Italy and Spain. Nucleic acid was either cDNA or gDNA, and it came from T cells, B-cell-depleted T cells, or PBMCs.

CDR3 size: 14 residues. Trimming at V came to 4 bases and at J to 3 bases, leaving 9 bases not matched to a gene. Germline CDR1 is GTSNPN and CDR2 is SVGIG (reference sequence). Sequencing was performed with immunoSEQ multiplex PCR; in TCRdb, only in-frame clones are kept and a portion is missing. The sample lists around 400,000 clones, about four fifths occurring once. This TCR was recovered from a woman aged 45-59 years who had recovered from COVID-19. V is TRBV30 and J is TRBJ2-7; 7 bases line up with TRBD1. Sample: PBMCs or T cells enriched from blood (not recorded which). The CDR3 coding sequence is TGTGCCTGGACTCATCCGGGACAGTTCTACGAGCAGTACTTC. Encoded protein: CAWTHPGQFYEQYF.